This T cell receptor (beta chain) emerged from a study of Graves' ophthalmopathy and Graves' hyperthyroidism. Study at large: Cases classed as stable hyperthyroidism had no ophthalmopathy within 18 months of follow-up.

Certain patients were not enrolled. These were patients with other autoimmune diseases, uncontrolled infections, pregnancy or lactation. RNA transcripts provided the template for amplifying TCR beta CDR3 regions. Investigators did first-round RT-PCR with HTBI primers, then second-round multiplex PCR. TCRdb redid the calling of the multiplex PCR reads with MiXCR, one entry per CDR3 protein. The sample lists around 520,000 distinct CDR3 sequences, under 40% occurring once. The CDR3 totals 12 residues. V lost 4 bases and J lost 6; bases outside the gene matches: 3. The germline V gene encodes CDR1 SQVTM and CDR2 ANQGSEA.

Sequences were obtained from peripheral blood or thyroid tissue (not recorded which). V gene TRBV29-1 combines with J gene TRBJ2-1; 7 bases agree with TRBD2. The receptor comes from an adult man with Graves' hyperthyroidism. The CDR3: CSVGRLANEQFF. In DNA, the CDR3 is TGCAGCGTTGGCCGACTAGCCAATGAGCAGTTCTTC.